Given below is one T cell receptor (beta chain) in context. No antigen is known for it. The same CDR3 arises from other DNA sequences in this sample as well. Although they were nominally healthy when sampled, donors likely had unrecorded immune exposures. The junction had 1 base not matched to a gene; V was cut back by 0 bases and J by 0 bases. Germline lookup yields CDR1 GTSNPN and CDR2 SVGIG (reference sequence). There are 14 residues in the CDR3. The PCR employed 60 Vbeta primers together with 13 Jbeta primers. Method: immunoSEQ multiplex PCR; TCRdb's copy keeps in-frame clones and lacks some. The sample shows some 140,000 clones, roughly 83% of them seen only once. This specimen belongs to a study of cytomegalovirus exposure and HLA in healthy donors. Study overall: Roughly 180 million T cells yielded more than 90 million unique TCR beta sequences, as an earlier analysis found.

Whole-study findings and limits: Presence/absence analyses assumed roughly uniform sequencing depth across donors.

Sample: PBMCs. The chain has TRBV30 and TRBJ2-7; 8 nucleotides align to TRBD2. The source is a man aged 40-49 years in good health and CMV-seronegative. The DNA of the CDR3 is TGTGCCTGGAGTGTACTAGCGGACTCCTACGAGCAGTACTTC. This translates into CAWSVLADSYEQYF.